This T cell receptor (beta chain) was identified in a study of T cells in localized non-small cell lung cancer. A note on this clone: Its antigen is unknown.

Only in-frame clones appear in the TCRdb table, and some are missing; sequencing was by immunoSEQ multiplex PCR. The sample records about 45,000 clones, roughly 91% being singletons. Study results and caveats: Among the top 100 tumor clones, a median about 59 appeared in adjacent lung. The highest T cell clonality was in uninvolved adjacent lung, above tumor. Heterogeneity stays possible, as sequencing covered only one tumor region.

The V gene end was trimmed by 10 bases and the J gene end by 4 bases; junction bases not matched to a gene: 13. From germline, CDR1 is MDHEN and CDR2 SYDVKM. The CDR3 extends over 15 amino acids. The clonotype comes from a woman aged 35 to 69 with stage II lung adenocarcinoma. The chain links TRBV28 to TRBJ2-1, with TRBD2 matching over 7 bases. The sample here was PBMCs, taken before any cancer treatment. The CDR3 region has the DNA TGTGCCATCCAAACTCCCGGGACTACTTACAATGAGCAGTTCTTC. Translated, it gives CAIQTPGTTYNEQFF.